The 9 T cell receptor beta chains presented below share a single source sample, sequenced in a study of blood T cell repertoires in COVID-19. Libraries were prepared by immunoSEQ multiplex PCR; TCRdb keeps only in-frame clonotypes and omits some of them. The table records about 360,000 clones, approximately 82% of them present only once. Sequences were obtained from peripheral blood. Receptors originate from a man aged 25 to 40 with active or convalescent COVID-19.

The chain combines TRBV5-1 with TRBJ1-2; D gene unclear. From germline, CDR1 is SGHRS and CDR2 YFSETQ. This CDR3 has 13 residues. V lost 4 bases, J lost 8 bases, and 15 bases lay in between. CDR3 nucleotides: TGCGCCAGCAGCCTAGACGCGATCCGAGGCTACACCTTC. This gives the protein CASSLDAIRGYTF. The full variable domain, in which reference TRBV5-1 and TRBJ1-2 provide the parts outside the CDR3, is KAGVTQTPRYLIKTRGQQVTLSCSPISGHRSVSWYQQTPGQGLQFLFEYFSETQRNKGNFPGRFSGRQFSNSRSEMNVSTLELGDSALYLCASSLDAIRGYTFGSGTRLTVV.

The genes are TRBV2 and TRBJ2-1, with 14 bases fitting TRBD2. This CDR3 region has 15 residues. V lost 7 bases, J lost 13 bases, and 12 bases stayed unmatched. CDR1 is SNHLY, CDR2 FYNNEI, per germline. As DNA, the CDR3 is TGTGCCAGCATCCGGTCGCCCGGGACTAGCGGGAGTCAGTTCTTC. Encoded protein: CASIRSPGTSGSQFF.

The V gene is TRBV19, the J gene TRBJ2-2; TRBD1 agrees at 10 bases. V trimming: 5 bases; J trimming: 4 bases; junction bases outside the gene matches: 4. This CDR3 is built from 15 residues. CDR1 and CDR2 from the germline V gene are LNHDA and SQIVND (reference sequence). As DNA, the CDR3 is TGTGCCAGTAGTGCGGGACAGGGGAGCACCGGGGAGCTGTTTTTT. It yields the protein CASSAGQGSTGELFF.

This clone was detected many times. V is TRBV15 and J is TRBJ2-7; D is perhaps TRBD2 (6 bases). The CDR3 contains 13 residues. Trimming took off 2 bases at V and 3 bases at J, with 8 bases between the two ends. Germline CDR1 LNHNV, CDR2 YYDKDF (reference sequence). CDR3 amino acids: CATSRTGGYEQYF. CDR3 nucleotide sequence: TGTGCCACCAGCAGAACCGGGGGCTACGAGCAGTACTTC.

For this clone: Additional DNA sequences in this sample encode the identical CDR3. The chain has TRBV30 and TRBJ2-7, with TRBD1 matching 7 bases. CDR1 is GTSNPN, CDR2 SVGIG, per germline (reference sequence). The V segment lost 5 bases and the J segment 0 bases; nucleotides outside the gene matches: 4. The CDR3 consists of 13 residues. CDR3 bases: TGTGCCTGGTCCCGGGACAGCTCCTACGAGCAGTACTTC. Translating it yields CAWSRDSSYEQYF. Variable domain in full (rest from reference TRBV30 and TRBJ2-7): SQTIHQWPATLVQPVGSPLSLECTVEGTSNPNLYWYRQAAGRGLQLLFYSVGIGQISSEVPQNLSASRPQDRQFILSSKKLLLSDSGFYLCAWSRDSSYEQYFGPGTRLTVT.

This clone has only one observation. The chain has TRBV10-2 and TRBJ2-7; 7 bases line up with TRBD1. The CDR3 covers 16 residues. The V and J ends lost 3 bases and 0 bases, in that order; junction bases with no gene match: 8. The germline gives CDR1 WSHSY, CDR2 SAAADI. DNA for the CDR3: TGCGCCAGCAGTGACCTCACAGGGGTTGGCTCCTACGAGCAGTACTTC. Translated: CASSDLTGVGSYEQYF.

The chain carries TRBV19 and TRBJ2-5; 7 nucleotides match TRBD2. Germline CDR1 and CDR2: LNHDA and SQIVND (reference sequence). The CDR3 loop spans 16 amino acids. With V trimmed by 5 bases and J by 4 bases, 13 bases remained unmatched. The CDR3 spells CASSPWVSREGETQYF. For the CDR3, the DNA is TGTGCCAGTAGTCCCTGGGTCTCAAGGGAGGGAGAGACCCAGTACTTC.

The chain links TRBV5-1 to TRBJ2-1, with TRBD2 matching 7 bases. The trim removed 3 bases at V and 5 bases at J, leaving 5 bases unmatched. The CDR3 runs to 14 residues. CDR1 SGHRS and CDR2 YFSETQ come from the germline V gene. The CDR3 sequence is CASSYSGGDNEQFF. Written as DNA, the CDR3 is TGCGCCAGCAGCTACTCGGGGGGTGACAATGAGCAGTTCTTC.

The J gene is TRBJ2-7, the V gene TRBV4-1; 9 bases are shared with TRBD1. The CDR3 loop spans 14 amino acids. Germline assignment: CDR1 MGHRA and CDR2 YSYEKL. Trimming at V came to 6 bases and at J to 1 base, leaving 4 bases not matched to a gene. The CDR3 region has the DNA TGCGCCAGCAGTCTTGGACAGGGGTCCTACGAGCAGTACTTC. This translates into CASSLGQGSYEQYF.